One and the same sample provided the 9 T cell receptor beta chains below, sequenced in a study of low-dose radiotherapy and immunotherapy resistance in tumors. Covering alpha and beta chains, TRAV- and TRBV-specific primers were used for the first-strand cDNA. TCR amplification involved roughly 21 PCR cycles with a constant-region primer and V-primer adapter. From the reads, TCRdb called clonotypes with MiXCR, one entry per CDR3 protein. The sample has 65,000 to 90,000 distinct CDR3 sequences; approximately 20% are singletons. Time point noted: before trial treatment. Specimen: PBMCs, collected before treatment. The receptors originated from a male donor with prostate cancer.

This clonotype was recorded many times. The rearrangement joins TRBV6-1 to TRBJ2-7; D is uncertain. This CDR3 has 11 amino acids. Germline V gene sequence: CDR1 MNHNS, CDR2 SASEGT. V gave up 5 bases and J gave up 6 bases, with 8 bases separating them. CDR3 sequence reads: CASSPLSEQYF. Here the CDR3 DNA reads TGTGCCAGCAGTCCCCTCTCCGAGCAGTACTTC.

Ten or more counts support this clonotype. The chain couples TRBV4-1 to TRBJ2-2; 8 nucleotides line up with TRBD2. Germline assignment: CDR1 MGHRA and CDR2 YSYEKL. The ends lost 0 bases at V and 5 bases at J; junction bases unmatched: 26. The CDR3 runs to 23 residues. DNA of the CDR3: TGCGCCAGCAGCCAAGATCCCCGATCGTATAGCGGGGTTTCCCAATCGGGGACCGGGGAGCTGTTTTTT. This translates into CASSQDPRSYSGVSQSGTGELFF.

The chain combines TRBV29-1 with TRBJ2-7; the D is unclear. CDR1 is SQVTM and CDR2 is ANQGSEA in the germline V gene. V was clipped by 5 bases and J by 1 base, with 12 bases between them. CDR3 length: 13 amino acids. CDR3 DNA: TGCAGCGTTACTAACGGCTTTTCCTACGAGCAGTACTTC. This codes for CSVTNGFSYEQYF.

With respect to this clonotype: This may stem from a read error, because a much larger clone lies one nucleotide away. The chain is built from TRBV11-2 and TRBJ1-4; 11 bases are a match to TRBD1. The CDR3 is 15 residues long. Germline-derived CDR1 and CDR2 are SGHAT and FQNNGV. V was pared by 5 bases and J by 8 bases, with 7 bases of the junction left unmatched. CDR3: CASSRDRGFGEKLFF. DNA of the CDR3: TGTGCCAGCAGCAGGGACAGGGGGTTTGGGGAAAAACTGTTTTTT.

This clonotype was observed a single time. This likely came from a read error, as a far larger clone is one base away. The J gene is TRBJ2-5, the V gene TRBV6-5; D call uncertain. The CDR3 contains 14 residues. Per germline, CDR1 MNHEY and CDR2 SVGAGI. CDR3 protein: CASSGQIYQETRYF. Written as DNA, the CDR3 is TGTGCCAGCAGTGGTCAGATCTACCAAGAGACCCGGTACTTC.

The sample holds many counts of this clonotype. This may be a read error: a much more frequent sequence differs by one nucleotide. The chain couples TRBV13 to TRBJ2-7, with 9 nucleotides matching TRBD1. CDR3 length equals 15 residues. Germline V lookup: CDR1 PRHDT, CDR2 FYEKMQ (reference sequence). In nucleotides, the CDR3 is TGTGCCACCAGCGGACCGGGGACAGGGTGTCGCGAGCAGTACTTC. Residues: CATSGPGTGCREQYF.

The V call is TRBV5-1, the J call TRBJ2-1, with D unclear. The CDR3 loop spans 15 amino acids. The germline V gene has CDR1 SGHRS and CDR2 YFSETQ. V lost 0 bases, J lost 13 bases, and 20 bases lay in between. The CDR3 region has the DNA TGCGCCAGCAGCTTGGAATCTGGTACGGTGATGCGTCAGTTCTTC. As protein: CASSLESGTVMRQFF.

This sequence joins TRBV6-2 or TRBV6-3 and TRBJ2-7; tentatively, D is TRBD1 or TRBD2 (5 bases each). The length of the CDR3 is 15 residues. CDR1 and CDR2 (germline): MNHEY, SVGEGT. Trimming removed 7 bases at V and 0 bases at J, with 16 bases between. The CDR3 reads CASNLQAGSSYEQYF. For the CDR3, the DNA is TGTGCCAGCAACTTACAGGCAGGGAGCTCCTACGAGCAGTACTTC.

This clonotype has a count of ten or more. The chain couples TRBV29-1 to TRBJ1-2; D ambiguous. This CDR3 region has 14 residues. The germline CDR1 and CDR2 sequences are SQVTM and ANQGSEA. Trimming stripped 4 bases from V and 0 bases from J, with 12 bases between. CDR3 in DNA: TGCAGCGTTGCCGGGTCAGAGTCTAACTATGGCTACACCTTC. Its protein product is CSVAGSESNYGYTF.